These 30 T cell receptor beta chains came from one sample sequenced in a study of T-cell reconstitution after alpha-beta-depleted transplantation in children. The TCRbeta library was prepared with unique molecular identifiers. MiXCR, applied by TCRdb to the PCR reads, yields one record per CDR3 protein. The repertoire holds 200,000 to 300,000 distinct CDR3 sequences, with 20% to 30% as singletons. The sample in question was PBMCs, obtained before TCRalphabeta/CD19-depleted stem cell transplant. These receptors were obtained from a girl aged 2 to 9 with Fanconi anemia, due to receive a stem cell transplant.

This chain links TRBV7-6 with TRBJ2-2, with D maybe TRBD2 (5 bases). Germline V gene lookup returns CDR1 SGHVS and CDR2 FNYEAQ. Trimming left V 1 base short and J 5 bases short, with 11 bases between. The CDR3 totals 15 residues. In DNA, the CDR3 is TGTGCCAGCAGCTTAGGTGTAAGGAGGACCGGGGAGCTGTTTTTT. This sequence encodes CASSLGVRRTGELFF.

V usage is TRBV20-1 and J usage is TRBJ1-2; TRBD1 aligns across 7 bases. V dropped 3 bases and J dropped 0; count of bases not matched to a gene: 10. The V gene's germline CDR1 is DFQATT and CDR2 SNEGSKA (reference sequence). The CDR3 length is 16 residues. The CDR3 nucleotides are TGCAGTGCTAGTCCAGGACAGGCGCGTCCTAACTATGGCTACACCTTC. It is translated as CSASPGQARPNYGYTF.

The chain recombines TRBV5-1 with TRBJ2-7; maybe TRBD1 (5 bases). This CDR3 has 16 residues. Germline CDR1 is SGHRS and CDR2 is YFSETQ. Trimming took 4 bases from V and 6 from J, leaving 23 bases between them. CDR3 in DNA: TGCGCCAGCAGCCAAACACGACAGCCCGGGCTTGGCGAGCAGTACTTC. It codes for CASSQTRQPGLGEQYF.

The rearrangement links TRBV7-9 to TRBJ2-3, with D possibly being TRBD2 (5 bases). V dropped 0 bases and J dropped 0 bases, with 13 bases sitting between them. CDR1 and CDR2 (germline): SEHNR, FQNEAQ (reference sequence). The CDR3 spans 17 residues. The CDR3 is CASSLAVDWESTDTQYF. The CDR3 bases are TGTGCCAGCAGCTTAGCTGTCGACTGGGAGAGCACAGATACGCAGTATTTT.

This clonotype was seen at least ten times. The chain has TRBV20-1 and TRBJ2-7; D is undetermined. The V and J ends lost 1 base and 3 bases respectively, with 13 bases between them. Germline CDR1 reads DFQATT; CDR2 reads SNEGSKA (reference sequence). The CDR3 sequence is 14 residues long. This chain's CDR3 is CSARAPPSGYEQYF. The CDR3 coding sequence is TGCAGTGCTAGAGCCCCGCCCTCGGGCTACGAGCAGTACTTC.

The chain joins TRBV4-2 to TRBJ2-5; the match to TRBD2 covers 8 bases. This CDR3 contains 20 residues. J gave up 5 bases and V 1 base, and 21 bases lay outside the gene matches. Germline loops: CDR1 LGHNA, CDR2 YNFKEQ. This chain's CDR3 is CASSQVRLSGGGTPRETQYF. The CDR3 DNA is TGTGCCAGCAGCCAAGTTAGGTTGTCGGGCGGGGGGACCCCTCGGGAGACCCAGTACTTC.

The genes are TRBV7-3 and TRBJ1-2, with a tentative D call TRBD1 (6 bases). This CDR3 comprises 15 residues. Germline V gene sequence: CDR1 SGHTA, CDR2 FQGTGA. V lost 3 bases to trimming and J lost 2 bases, with 13 bases between them. CDR3 loop: CASSLGGHRNYGYTF. CDR3 DNA sequence: TGTGCCAGCAGCTTGGGGGGACATAGAAACTATGGCTACACCTTC.

V and J are TRBV7-2 and TRBJ2-1; D is unclear. The CDR3 contains 14 residues. V was trimmed by 1 base and J by 4 bases, leaving 8 bases between them. Germline CDR1 is SGHTA and CDR2 is FQGNSA. This chain's CDR3 is CASSLVSAYNEQFF. The CDR3 DNA is TGTGCCAGCAGCTTAGTAAGCGCTTACAATGAGCAGTTCTTC.

In this sample, this clonotype turned up many times. J is TRBJ1-2 and V is TRBV12-3 or TRBV12-4; D possibly corresponds to TRBD1 (5 bases). Trimming left V 3 bases short and J 2 bases short, with 7 bases between. This CDR3 spans 13 amino acids. The CDR3 DNA reads as TGTGCCAGCAGTTTCGAGGGGAACTATGGCTACACCTTC. Protein: CASSFEGNYGYTF.

This clonotype was recorded a few times. The chain uses TRBV20-1 and TRBJ2-7; D not resolved. The V and J ends lost 2 bases and 2 bases respectively, with 13 bases between them. The CDR3 is 14 amino acids. Germline CDR1 and CDR2: DFQATT and SNEGSKA (reference sequence). The chain's CDR3 is CSARLRLATYEQYF. The CDR3 DNA sequence: TGCAGTGCTAGACTCAGACTGGCTACCTACGAGCAGTACTTC.

The genes are TRBV12-3 or TRBV12-4 and TRBJ1-5; D is unresolved. V gave up 5 bases and J gave up 5 bases, with 16 bases separating them. The CDR3 has 15 residues. The CDR3 protein is CASSLAPGGDQPQHF. CDR3 bases: TGTGCCAGCAGTCTCGCCCCGGGTGGCGATCAGCCCCAGCATTTT.

This clonotype was picked up many times. The chain employs TRBV29-1 and TRBJ2-7; D may be TRBD1 or TRBD2 (6 bases each). V lost 4 bases, J lost 0 bases, and 13 bases lay in between. The germline gives CDR1 SQVTM, CDR2 ANQGSEA. CDR3 length: 14 amino acids. DNA of the CDR3: TGCAGCGTTGTGATGGGGGGCAGCTCCTACGAGCAGTACTTC. Protein: CSVVMGGSSYEQYF.

This clonotype was seen many times. The genes are TRBV7-8 and TRBJ1-2; D is perhaps TRBD1 (6 bases). Per the germline V gene, CDR1 is SGHVS and CDR2 is FQNEAQ. V shed 1 base and J shed 5 bases, with 17 bases lying between them. The CDR3 extends over 16 amino acids. In nucleotides, the CDR3 is TGTGCCAGCAGCTTAGAAGTAGGCCTGGGGGCATATGGCTACACCTTC. Its translation: CASSLEVGLGAYGYTF.

On this clonotype: A much larger clone differs from this one at a single base, so this may be a read error. The rearrangement joins TRBV12-3 or TRBV12-4 to TRBJ2-7; possibly TRBD2 for D (5 bases). The CDR3 totals 15 residues. CDR3 region: CASSLAPRGFNEEYF. In DNA form, the CDR3 reads TGTGCCAGCAGTTTAGCCCCTCGCGGGTTCAACGAGGAGTACTTC.

The genes are TRBV28 and TRBJ1-5, with D perhaps TRBD1 (6 bases). Between the trimmed V and J ends, which lost 5 bases and 4 bases, there was a span of 12 bases. The CDR3 is 14 residues long. Per the germline V gene, CDR1 is MDHEN and CDR2 is SYDVKM. The CDR3, as DNA: TGTGCCAGCAGTCCGAACAGGGTTAATCAGCCCCAGCATTTT. It is translated as CASSPNRVNQPQHF. Full variable domain (missing parts from reference TRBV28 and TRBJ1-5): DVKVTQSSRYLVKRTGEKVFLECVQDMDHENMFWYRQDPGLGLRLIYFSYDVKMKEKGDIPEGYSVSREKKERFSLILESASTNQTSMYLCASSPNRVNQPQHFGDGTRLSIL.

The chain links TRBV20-1 to TRBJ2-7, with D perhaps matching TRBD1 (6 bases). This CDR3 spans 13 amino acids. Germline lookup yields CDR1 DFQATT and CDR2 SNEGSKA (reference sequence). The ends were cut back, 3 bases at V and 0 bases at J, with 9 bases in the middle. CDR3: CSASPGHSYEQYF. DNA of the CDR3: TGCAGTGCTAGCCCGGGACACTCCTACGAGCAGTACTTC.

The gene calls are TRBV28 and TRBJ2-7; the D call may be TRBD1 or TRBD2 (6 bases each). The CDR3 runs to 14 residues. V lost 6 bases and J lost 0, with 12 bases in between. Germline CDR1 reads MDHEN; CDR2 reads SYDVKM. CDR3 amino acids: CASSKQGGSYEQYF. The CDR3 nucleotides are TGTGCCAGCAGCAAACAGGGAGGCTCCTACGAGCAGTACTTC.

The table lists this clonotype with many counts. The rearrangement joins TRBV7-3 to TRBJ2-2; 7 nucleotides align to TRBD1. The trim removed 2 bases at V and 8 bases at J, leaving 5 bases unmatched. The CDR3 covers 14 residues. The germline gives CDR1 SGHTA, CDR2 FQGTGA. This CDR3 is CASSLSNRGGELFF. For the CDR3, the DNA is TGTGCCAGCAGCTTATCGAACAGGGGAGGGGAGCTGTTTTTT.

This clonotype has a count of ten or more. The chain recombines TRBV25-1 with TRBJ2-1, with D possibly being TRBD2 (6 bases). The V end lost 4 bases, the J end lost 7 bases, and 8 bases lay between the germline ends. CDR1 is MGHDK, CDR2 SYGVNS, per germline. There are 12 residues in the CDR3. CDR3: CASSVTSNEQFF. The CDR3 coding sequence is TGTGCCAGCAGTGTGACTAGTAATGAGCAGTTCTTC.

This clonotype has at least ten counts. The rearrangement uses TRBV20-1 and TRBJ1-5; D gene uncertain. This CDR3 spans 12 amino acids. Germline values: CDR1 DFQATT, CDR2 SNEGSKA (reference sequence). Trimming shortened V by 0 bases and J by 3 bases, and 3 bases separated the two germline ends. This CDR3 is CSAREANQPQHF. Written as DNA, the CDR3 is TGCAGTGCTAGAGAGGCCAATCAGCCCCAGCATTTT.

This clonotype has a handful of counts. The J gene is TRBJ2-7, the V gene TRBV4-2; TRBD2 aligns across 7 bases. CDR3 size: 17 residues. Germline V gene data show CDR1 as LGHNA and CDR2 as YNFKEQ. The junction had 17 bases not matched to a gene; V was cut back by 3 bases and J by 6 bases. CDR3 DNA sequence: TGTGCCAGCAGCCATTACCGGGGACTTGGGGAGGGATCCGAGCAGTACTTC. Encoded protein: CASSHYRGLGEGSEQYF.

This clonotype has ten or more counts. This chain joins TRBV20-1 and TRBJ1-1, with 7 bases fitting TRBD1. The CDR3 runs 12 residues. V shed 6 bases and J 5 bases; nucleotides not matched to a gene: 6. The germline gives CDR1 DFQATT, CDR2 SNEGSKA (reference sequence). This chain's CDR3 is CSATRGGTEAFF. The CDR3, as DNA: TGCAGTGCCACCAGGGGGGGTACTGAAGCTTTCTTT.

This clonotype was detected a few times. The genes are TRBV20-1 and TRBJ2-1; D is possibly TRBD2 (5 bases). From germline, CDR1 is DFQATT and CDR2 SNEGSKA (reference sequence). This CDR3 spans 14 amino acids. The CDR3: CSVGALYPNNEQFF. CDR3 nucleotide sequence: TGCAGCGTGGGAGCCTTATACCCGAACAATGAGCAGTTCTTC.

This clonotype was observed at least ten times. V gene TRBV20-1 combines with J gene TRBJ2-7, with D possibly matching TRBD1 (6 bases). Trimming removed 3 bases from V and 3 bases from J, with 12 bases in between. Per the germline V gene, CDR1 is DFQATT and CDR2 is SNEGSKA (reference sequence). The CDR3 covers 13 residues. The CDR3 reads CSARGARYYEQYF. The CDR3 coding sequence is TGCAGTGCTAGGGGGGCCAGGTACTACGAGCAGTACTTC.

With respect to this clonotype: A read error may be the cause here, since a much bigger clone is one base away. J is TRBJ1-5 and V is TRBV12-3 or TRBV12-4, with 10 bases lining up with TRBD1. Unmatched junction bases numbered 8, after V lost 4 bases and J lost 5 bases. The CDR3 runs to 16 residues. The CDR3 region has the DNA TGTGCCAGCAGTTCGAATGACAGGGGGCGGGATCAGCCCCAGCATTTT. Translation gives CASSSNDRGRDQPQHF.

This clonotype was seen repeatedly, ten times or more. The V gene is TRBV25-1, the J gene TRBJ1-1, with TRBD1 matching over 10 bases. Germline trimming cut 4 bases from V and 1 base from J; bases unmatched to any gene: 6. The CDR3 is made up of 16 amino acids. CDR1 and CDR2 from the germline V gene are MGHDK and SYGVNS. The CDR3: CASSARTGGWNTEAFF. DNA of the CDR3: TGTGCCAGCAGTGCCCGGACAGGGGGTTGGAACACTGAAGCTTTCTTT.

Concerning this clonotype itself: Its ends do not fully match the called genes, so a read error is possible. V usage is TRBV5-1 and J usage is TRBJ2-7; D is unclear. This CDR3 is built from 16 residues. Germline V gene data show CDR1 as SGHRS and CDR2 as YFSETQ. The CDR3 sequence is CATSPSSRYPGYEQYF. As DNA, the CDR3 is TGCGCCACCAGCCCAAGTTCTAGGTACCCCGGCTACGAGCAGTACTTC.

The CDR3 region has the DNA TGTGCCAGCAGCCAAGATCGGTCCTTGCAGTCCTACAATGAGCAGTTCTTC. This codes for CASSQDRSLQSYNEQFF. The chain couples TRBV14 to TRBJ2-1, with D unclear. The germline V gene encodes CDR1 SGHDN and CDR2 FVKESK. This CDR3 has 17 amino acids. The V end lost 0 bases, the J end lost 1 base, and 13 bases lay between the germline ends.

CDR3 in amino acids: CASISKGQNQETQYF. The CDR3 DNA reads as TGTGCCAGCATCTCTAAGGGACAGAACCAAGAGACCCAGTACTTC. J is TRBJ2-5 and V is TRBV7-9, with 7 bases identical to TRBD1. V lost 7 bases, J lost 0 bases, and 8 bases stayed unmatched. This CDR3 has 15 residues. From germline, CDR1 is SEHNR and CDR2 FQNEAQ (reference sequence). Full variable domain (remainder filled in from reference TRBV7-9 and TRBJ2-5): DTGVSQNPRHKITKRGQNVTFRCDPISEHNRLYWYRQTLGQGPEFLTYFQNEAQLEKSRLLSDRFSAERPKGSFSTLEIQRTEQGDSAMYLCASISKGQNQETQYFGPGTRLLVL.

This chain joins TRBV28 and TRBJ2-2, with 9 bases aligning to TRBD2. CDR3 length: 16 amino acids. V gave up 6 bases and J gave up 7 bases; unmatched junction bases: 12. CDR1 is MDHEN, CDR2 SYDVKM, per germline. CDR3 coding DNA: TGTGCCAGCAGAACCGGCGGGGGGGCATGGAACGGGGAGCTGTTTTTT. This gives the protein CASRTGGGAWNGELFF.